Listed here are 11 T cell receptor beta chains from one sample, sequenced in a study of Ad26.COV2.S vaccination and SARS-CoV-2 variants (dated by TCRdb to about 2021). The library was produced with the immunoSEQ multiplex PCR assay. What TCRdb holds here is the immuneACCESS table cut down to in-frame rearrangements. Part of the clones is not present; checked against another copy, under half of the missing clones reflect an unresolved V gene, and the others are unexplained. The sample has about 680,000 clones on record, around 90% of them singletons. Approximately 1.5% of the sample belongs to the ten largest clones. The sample's treatment or condition label, in plain terms: around 19 received Ad26.COV2.S at low or high dose, single or two shots; a few received placebo; per-sample allocation not given. Repertoires of vaccine and placebo recipients were sequenced from samples collected on day 63 after the first injection.

The sample in question was peripheral blood, obtained in a trial of Ad26.COV2.S vaccine versus placebo. The receptors come from a person aged 18-60 years who received the Ad26.COV2.S COVID-19 vaccine or a placebo.

The gene calls are TRBV10-2 and TRBJ2-1; no clear D. Germline assignment: CDR1 WSHSY and CDR2 SAAADI. The CDR3 has 15 amino acids. Deletions cut 4 bases from V and 0 bases from J, with 10 bases between. The CDR3 region is CASSGLSGSYNEQFF. Here the CDR3 DNA reads TGCGCCAGCAGTGGACTTTCAGGCTCCTACAATGAGCAGTTCTTC.

The chain links TRBV4-2 to TRBJ1-2, with 7 bases matching TRBD1. This CDR3 spans 15 amino acids. With V trimmed by 5 bases and J by 5 bases, 11 bases remained unmatched. Germline V gene lookup returns CDR1 LGHNA and CDR2 YNFKEQ. The CDR3 sequence is CASSVRQGGQYGYTF. The CDR3 region has the DNA TGTGCCAGCAGCGTCAGACAGGGAGGACAGTATGGCTACACCTTC.

The rearrangement links TRBV27 to TRBJ1-2; maybe TRBD1 (6 bases). The germline V gene encodes CDR1 MNHEY and CDR2 SMNVEV (reference sequence). The V and J ends lost 3 bases and 7 bases respectively, with 12 bases between them. The CDR3 runs to 13 residues. CDR3 loop: CASSFWGRGGYTF. CDR3 bases: TGTGCCAGCAGTTTTTGGGGGCGGGGTGGCTACACCTTC.

The rearrangement joins TRBV19 to TRBJ2-1; TRBD2 agrees at 7 bases. V shed 5 bases and J 6 bases; nucleotides not matched to a gene: 4. CDR1 LNHDA and CDR2 SQIVND come from the germline V gene (reference sequence). The CDR3 length is 13 residues. CDR3 nucleotide sequence: TGTGCCAGTAGTTTTGAGCGGGGCAATGAGCAGTTCTTC. Its protein is CASSFERGNEQFF. Full variable domain (remainder filled in from reference TRBV19 and TRBJ2-1): DGGITQSPKYLFRKEGQNVTLSCEQNLNHDAMYWYRQDPGQGLRLIYYSQIVNDFQKGDIAEGYSVSREKKESFPLTVTSAQKNPTAFYLCASSFERGNEQFFGPGTRLTVL.

Here the CDR3 DNA reads TGTGCCATCAGTGGGGGGGAAGAAAGGGCCTACGAGCAGTACTTC. Its translation: CAISGGEERAYEQYF. The chain uses TRBV10-3 and TRBJ2-7, with D tentatively TRBD2 (6 bases). The CDR3 runs to 15 residues. Germline CDR1 is ENHRY and CDR2 is SYGVKD. V was pared by 4 bases and J by 2 bases, with 15 bases between.

The rearrangement joins TRBV5-1 to TRBJ1-4; the D is unclear. Trimming stripped 0 bases from V and 8 bases from J, with 14 bases between. This CDR3 comprises 15 residues. From germline, CDR1 is SGHRS and CDR2 YFSETQ. The CDR3 here is CASSLAAVPGEKLFF. CDR3 nucleotide sequence: TGCGCCAGCAGCTTGGCGGCAGTCCCTGGCGAAAAACTGTTTTTT.

The V and J genes are TRBV29-1 and TRBJ1-3; 9 bases are shared with TRBD1. V lost 6 bases, J lost 4 bases, and 10 bases stayed unmatched. CDR1 is SQVTM and CDR2 is ANQGSEA in the germline V gene. CDR3 length: 15 residues. The CDR3 DNA sequence: TGCAGCGTAGTTCGTGGGACAGGGTCGGGAAACACCATATATTTT. This sequence encodes CSVVRGTGSGNTIYF.

The gene calls are TRBV18 and TRBJ1-2; TRBD1 might be the D (5 bases). The germline V gene has CDR1 KGHSH and CDR2 LQKENI. The CDR3 loop spans 14 amino acids. V gave up 0 bases and J gave up 0 bases, with 5 bases separating them. CDR3 DNA: TGTGCCAGCTCACCACCGACAGCTAACTATGGCTACACCTTC. Translated, it gives CASSPPTANYGYTF.

The chain couples TRBV2 to TRBJ1-3, with 8 bases matching TRBD1. Germline V gives CDR1 SNHLY, CDR2 FYNNEI. The CDR3 covers 17 residues. Germline trimming cut 4 bases from V and 0 bases from J; bases unmatched to any gene: 8. The CDR3 is CASSGTGLLYSGNTIYF. The CDR3, as DNA: TGTGCCAGCAGTGGGACAGGGCTTCTTTACTCTGGAAACACCATATATTTT.

This clone was detected a few times. Other nucleotide sequences from this sample produce the same CDR3. The chain links TRBV4-2 to TRBJ1-5; the D is unclear. V gave up 0 bases and J gave up 1 base, with 4 bases separating them. Per the germline V gene, CDR1 is LGHNA and CDR2 is YNFKEQ. The CDR3 covers 14 residues. The CDR3 protein is CASSQEGSNQPQHF. CDR3 sequence (DNA): TGTGCCAGCAGCCAAGAAGGGAGCAATCAGCCCCAGCATTTT.

This clone has a handful of counts. The sample contains more than one DNA sequence encoding this CDR3. V and J are TRBV5-1 and TRBJ2-5; the D is unclear. The CDR3 sequence is 13 residues long. The ends were cut back, 0 bases at V and 2 bases at J, with 5 bases in the middle. The germline gives CDR1 SGHRS, CDR2 YFSETQ. The CDR3, as DNA: TGCGCCAGCAGCTTGGCCTCGCAAGAGACCCAGTACTTC. It codes for CASSLASQETQYF.